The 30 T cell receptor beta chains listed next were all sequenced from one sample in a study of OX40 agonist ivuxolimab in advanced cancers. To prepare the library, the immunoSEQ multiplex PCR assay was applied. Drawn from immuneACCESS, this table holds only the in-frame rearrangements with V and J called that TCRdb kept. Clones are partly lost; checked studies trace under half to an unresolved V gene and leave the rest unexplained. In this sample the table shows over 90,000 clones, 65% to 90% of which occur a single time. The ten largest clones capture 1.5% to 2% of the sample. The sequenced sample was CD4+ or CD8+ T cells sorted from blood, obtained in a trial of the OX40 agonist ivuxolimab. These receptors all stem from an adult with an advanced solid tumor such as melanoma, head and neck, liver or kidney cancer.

CDR3 loop: CASSQRTSGRDQRETQYF. CDR3 bases: TGTGCCAGCAGCCAAAGGACTAGCGGGAGGGACCAACGAGAGACCCAGTACTTC. The rearrangement joins TRBV14 to TRBJ2-5; 15 bases fit TRBD2. Losses at the gene ends were 2 bases for V and 4 bases for J; bases not matched to a gene: 8. The CDR3 loop spans 18 amino acids. CDR1 is SGHDN, CDR2 FVKESK, per germline.

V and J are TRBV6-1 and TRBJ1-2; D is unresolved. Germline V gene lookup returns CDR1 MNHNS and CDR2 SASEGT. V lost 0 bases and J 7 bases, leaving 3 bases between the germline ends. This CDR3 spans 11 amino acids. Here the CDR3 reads CASSEARGYTF. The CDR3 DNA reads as TGTGCCAGCAGTGAAGCGCGTGGCTACACCTTC.

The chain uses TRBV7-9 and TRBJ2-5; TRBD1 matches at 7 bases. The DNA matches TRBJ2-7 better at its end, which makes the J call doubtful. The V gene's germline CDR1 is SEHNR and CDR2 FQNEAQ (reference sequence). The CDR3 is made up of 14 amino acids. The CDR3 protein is CASSAGTVLYEQYF. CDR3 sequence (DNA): TGTGCCAGCAGCGCCGGGACAGTACTCTACGAGCAGTACTTC.

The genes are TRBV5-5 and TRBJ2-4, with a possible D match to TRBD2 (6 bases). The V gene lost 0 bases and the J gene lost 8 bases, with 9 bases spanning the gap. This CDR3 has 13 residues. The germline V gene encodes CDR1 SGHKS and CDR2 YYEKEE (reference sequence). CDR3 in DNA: TGTGCCAGCAGCTTGGAACTAGCTGACATTCAGTACTTC. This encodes CASSLELADIQYF. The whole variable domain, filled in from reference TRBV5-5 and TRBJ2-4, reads DAGVTQSPTHLIKTRGQQVTLRCSPISGHKSVSWYQQVLGQGPQFIFQYYEKEERGRGNFPDRFSARQFPNYSSELNVNALLLGDSALYLCASSLELADIQYFGAGTRLSVL.

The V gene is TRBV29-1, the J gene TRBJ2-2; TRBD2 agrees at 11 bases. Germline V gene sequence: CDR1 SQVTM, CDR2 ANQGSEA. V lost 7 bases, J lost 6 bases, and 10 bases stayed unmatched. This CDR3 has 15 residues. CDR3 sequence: CSARGVAGGAGELFF. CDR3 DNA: TGCAGCGCCCGGGGGGTAGCGGGAGGGGCCGGGGAGCTGTTTTTT.

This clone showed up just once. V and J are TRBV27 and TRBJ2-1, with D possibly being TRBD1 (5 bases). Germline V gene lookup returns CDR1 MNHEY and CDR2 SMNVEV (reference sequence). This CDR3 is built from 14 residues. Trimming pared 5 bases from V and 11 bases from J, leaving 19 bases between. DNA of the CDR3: TGTGCCAGCAGTCTCATGACAGAACGAGGAAAGCAGTTCTTC. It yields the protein CASSLMTERGKQFF.

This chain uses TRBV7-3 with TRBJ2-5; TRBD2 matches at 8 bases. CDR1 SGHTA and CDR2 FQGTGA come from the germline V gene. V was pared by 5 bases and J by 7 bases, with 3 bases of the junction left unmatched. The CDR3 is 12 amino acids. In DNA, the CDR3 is TGTGCCAGCAGCATGGCGGGGGGGACCCAGTACTTC. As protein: CASSMAGGTQYF.

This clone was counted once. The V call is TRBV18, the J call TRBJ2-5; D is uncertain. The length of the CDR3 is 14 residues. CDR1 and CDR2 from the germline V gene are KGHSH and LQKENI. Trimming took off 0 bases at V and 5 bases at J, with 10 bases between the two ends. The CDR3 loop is CASSPPWLSETQYF. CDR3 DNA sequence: TGTGCCAGCTCACCACCGTGGTTATCCGAGACCCAGTACTTC.

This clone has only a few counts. Written as DNA, the CDR3 is TGTGCCTGGAGTCAGGGGGAGCGGCAGCCCCAGCATTTT. It yields the protein CAWSQGERQPQHF. The chain carries TRBV30 and TRBJ1-5, with TRBD1 matching 7 bases. The CDR3 has 13 amino acids. The V gene end was trimmed by 2 bases and the J gene end by 7 bases; junction bases not matched to a gene: 5. CDR1 and CDR2 from the germline V gene are GTSNPN and SVGIG (reference sequence). The entire variable domain, with the rest obtained from reference TRBV30 and TRBJ1-5, is as follows: SQTIHQWPATLVQPVGSPLSLECTVEGTSNPNLYWYRQAAGRGLQLLFYSVGIGQISSEVPQNLSASRPQDRQFILSSKKLLLSDSGFYLCAWSQGERQPQHFGDGTRLSIL.

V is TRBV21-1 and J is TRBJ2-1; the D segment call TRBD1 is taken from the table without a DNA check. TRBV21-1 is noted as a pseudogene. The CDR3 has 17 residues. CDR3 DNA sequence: TGTGCCAGCAGCAAAAGGGGGCCGCTCCGCTCCTACAATGAGCAGTTCTTC. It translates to CASSKRGPLRSYNEQFF.

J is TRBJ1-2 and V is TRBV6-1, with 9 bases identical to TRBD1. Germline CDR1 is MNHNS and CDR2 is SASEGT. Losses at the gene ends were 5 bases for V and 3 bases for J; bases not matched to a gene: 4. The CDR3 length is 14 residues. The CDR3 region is CASSIRDRDYGYTF. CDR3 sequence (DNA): TGTGCCAGCAGTATCCGGGACAGGGACTATGGCTACACCTTC.

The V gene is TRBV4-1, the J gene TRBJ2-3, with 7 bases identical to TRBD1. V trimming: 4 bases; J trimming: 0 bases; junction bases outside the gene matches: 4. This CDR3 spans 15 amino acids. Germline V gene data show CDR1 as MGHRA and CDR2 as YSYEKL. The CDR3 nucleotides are TGCGCCAGCAGCCCCGGGACAGCTAGCACAGATACGCAGTATTTT. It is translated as CASSPGTASTDTQYF.

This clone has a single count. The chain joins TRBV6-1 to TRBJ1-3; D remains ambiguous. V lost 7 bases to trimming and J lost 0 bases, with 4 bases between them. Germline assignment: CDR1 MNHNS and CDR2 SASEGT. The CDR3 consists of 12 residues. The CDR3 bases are TGTGCCAGCACCGCCTCTGGAAACACCATATATTTT. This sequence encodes CASTASGNTIYF.

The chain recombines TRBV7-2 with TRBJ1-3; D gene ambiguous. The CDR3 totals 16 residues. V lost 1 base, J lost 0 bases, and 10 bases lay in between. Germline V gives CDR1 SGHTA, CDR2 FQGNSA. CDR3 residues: CASSLGDLHSGNTIYF. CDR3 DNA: TGTGCCAGCAGCTTAGGCGACTTACACTCTGGAAACACCATATATTTT.

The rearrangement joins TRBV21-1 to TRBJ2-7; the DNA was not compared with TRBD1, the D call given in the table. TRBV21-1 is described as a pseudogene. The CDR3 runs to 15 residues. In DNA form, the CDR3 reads TGTGCCAGCAGCAAGGGGGCACCTGACCCCTACGAGCAGTACTTC. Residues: CASSKGAPDPYEQYF.

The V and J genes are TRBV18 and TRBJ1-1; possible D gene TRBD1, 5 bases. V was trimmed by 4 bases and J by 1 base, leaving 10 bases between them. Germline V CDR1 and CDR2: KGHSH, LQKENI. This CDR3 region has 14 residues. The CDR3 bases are TGTGCCAGCTCACGGGACGTACAGAACACTGAAGCTTTCTTT. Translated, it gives CASSRDVQNTEAFF.

The CDR3 nucleotides are TGTGCCAGCAGTGACTCCCCGGGCCAGGCCGGTGAGCAGTTCTTC. Translation: CASSDSPGQAGEQFF. The chain links TRBV6-4 to TRBJ2-1, with D uncertain. V gave up 0 bases and J gave up 9 bases, with 15 bases separating them. The CDR3 sequence is 15 residues long. In germline, CDR1 is MRHNA, CDR2 SNTAGT.

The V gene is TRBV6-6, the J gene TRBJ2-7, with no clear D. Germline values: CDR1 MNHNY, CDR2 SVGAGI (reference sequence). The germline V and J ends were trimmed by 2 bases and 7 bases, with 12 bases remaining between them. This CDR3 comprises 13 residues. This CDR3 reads CASSYSDRPEQYF. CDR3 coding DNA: TGTGCCAGCAGTTACAGCGACCGCCCGGAGCAGTACTTC.

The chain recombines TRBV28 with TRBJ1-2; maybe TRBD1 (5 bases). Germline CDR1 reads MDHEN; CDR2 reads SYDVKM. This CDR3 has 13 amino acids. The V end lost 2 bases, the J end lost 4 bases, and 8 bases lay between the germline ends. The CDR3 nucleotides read TGTGCCAGCAGTTTACAACAGGCCTATGGCTACACCTTC. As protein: CASSLQQAYGYTF.

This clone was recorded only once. CDR3 nucleotide sequence: TGTGCCAGCAGCGTCTTCATGAACACTGAAGCTTTCTTT. It yields the protein CASSVFMNTEAFF. The genes are TRBV11-2 and TRBJ1-1; D is unclear. Germline V lookup: CDR1 SGHAT, CDR2 FQNNGV. Trimming removed 5 bases at V and 0 bases at J, with 7 bases between. The CDR3 extends over 13 amino acids.

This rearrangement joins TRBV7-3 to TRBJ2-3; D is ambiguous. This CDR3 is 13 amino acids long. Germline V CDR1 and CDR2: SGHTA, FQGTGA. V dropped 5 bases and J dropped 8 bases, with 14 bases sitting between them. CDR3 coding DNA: TGTGCCAGCAGCGATTCTTTTGGTGGTACGCAGTATTTT. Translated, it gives CASSDSFGGTQYF.

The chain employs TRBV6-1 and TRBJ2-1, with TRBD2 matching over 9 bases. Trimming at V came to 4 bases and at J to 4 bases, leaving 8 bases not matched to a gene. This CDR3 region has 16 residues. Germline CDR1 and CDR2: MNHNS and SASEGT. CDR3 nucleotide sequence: TGTGCCAGCAGTGCCATAGCGGGAGTCGGATACAATGAGCAGTTCTTC. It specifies CASSAIAGVGYNEQFF.

Here the CDR3 DNA reads TGTGCCAGCAAAAAATCGGCCCAAATGAACACTGAAGCTTTCTTT. Translating gives CASKKSAQMNTEAFF. This rearrangement joins TRBV11-2 to TRBJ1-1, with D hard to call. Trimming took off 7 bases at V and 0 bases at J, with 15 bases between the two ends. Germline V gene lookup returns CDR1 SGHAT and CDR2 FQNNGV. The CDR3 is 15 residues long.

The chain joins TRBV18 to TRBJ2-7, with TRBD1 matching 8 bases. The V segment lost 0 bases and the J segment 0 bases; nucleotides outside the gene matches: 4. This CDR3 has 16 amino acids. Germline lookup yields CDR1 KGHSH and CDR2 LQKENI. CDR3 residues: CASSPPGRGHSYEQYF. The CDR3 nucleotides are TGTGCCAGCTCACCACCTGGCAGGGGGCACTCCTACGAGCAGTACTTC.

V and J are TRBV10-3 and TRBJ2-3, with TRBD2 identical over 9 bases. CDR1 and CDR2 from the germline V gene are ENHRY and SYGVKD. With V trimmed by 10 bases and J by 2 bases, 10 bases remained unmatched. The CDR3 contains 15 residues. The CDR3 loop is CASRGAGGPTDTQYF. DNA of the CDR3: TGTGCCAGCCGGGGTGCGGGGGGGCCCACAGATACGCAGTATTTT.

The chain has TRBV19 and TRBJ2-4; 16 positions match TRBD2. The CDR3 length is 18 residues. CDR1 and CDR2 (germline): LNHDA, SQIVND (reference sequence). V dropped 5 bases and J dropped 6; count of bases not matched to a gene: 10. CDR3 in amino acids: CASSVRGTSGRAGNIQYF. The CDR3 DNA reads TGTGCCAGTAGTGTAAGGGGGACTAGCGGGAGGGCCGGAAACATTCAGTACTTC. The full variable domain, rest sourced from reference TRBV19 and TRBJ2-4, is DGGITQSPKYLFRKEGQNVTLSCEQNLNHDAMYWYRQDPGQGLRLIYYSQIVNDFQKGDIAEGYSVSREKKESFPLTVTSAQKNPTAFYLCASSVRGTSGRAGNIQYFGAGTRLSVL.

The CDR3 DNA reads TGCAGCGTCGTTAGGCCGGGGGCCTGGGAGACCCAGTACTTC. Its protein is CSVVRPGAWETQYF. The chain recombines TRBV29-1 with TRBJ2-5; D is possibly TRBD1 or TRBD2 (6 bases each). The CDR3 has 14 residues. Trimming pared 6 bases from V and 5 bases from J, leaving 19 bases between. Per the germline V gene, CDR1 is SQVTM and CDR2 is ANQGSEA.

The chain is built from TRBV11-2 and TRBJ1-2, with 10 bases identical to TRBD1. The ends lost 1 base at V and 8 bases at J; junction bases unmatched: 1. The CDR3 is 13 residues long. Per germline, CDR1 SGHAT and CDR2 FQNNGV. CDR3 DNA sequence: TGTGCCAGCAGCTTAGTGACAGGGGGCGGCTACACCTTC. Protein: CASSLVTGGGYTF.

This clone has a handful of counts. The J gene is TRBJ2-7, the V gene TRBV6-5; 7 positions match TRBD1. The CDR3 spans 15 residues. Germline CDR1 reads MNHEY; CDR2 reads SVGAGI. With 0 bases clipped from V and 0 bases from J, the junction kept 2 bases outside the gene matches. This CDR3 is CASSYSRDSSYEQYF. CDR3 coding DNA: TGTGCCAGCAGTTACTCCCGGGACAGCTCCTACGAGCAGTACTTC.

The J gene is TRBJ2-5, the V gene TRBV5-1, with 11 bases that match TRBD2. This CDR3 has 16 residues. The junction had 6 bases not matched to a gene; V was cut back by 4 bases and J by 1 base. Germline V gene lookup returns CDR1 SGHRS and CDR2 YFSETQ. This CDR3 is CASSPGLAGSQETQYF. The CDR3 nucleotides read TGCGCCAGCAGCCCAGGACTAGCGGGCTCCCAAGAGACCCAGTACTTC.